The clone carrying this T cell receptor (beta chain) came up a few times. The antigen is not known. TCRdb ran MiXCR on the 5' RACE reads and lists one entry per CDR3 protein. The sample has hundreds of thousands of distinct CDR3 sequences, less than 25% seen once. CDR3 length equals 12 residues. Germline V gene data show CDR1 as SQVTM and CDR2 as ANQGSEA. Trimming cost V 4 bases and J 0 bases, with 6 bases left between them. The record originates from a study of T-cell memory formation after mild COVID-19. The study's findings and limits: Cross-reactive memory seemingly joined, as some responding clones were found in pre-infection memory. Mainly CM and EM harbored the contracting CD4+ clones; mainly EMRA harbored the CD8+ ones. Contracting clones from day 15 to 85 had balanced CD4/CD8; later expanders favoured CD4+. The authors did not confirm SARS-CoV-2 specificity of second-wave clones peaking day 37.

The chain carries TRBV29-1 and TRBJ2-5; D gene ambiguous. The sample taken for sequencing was PBMCs or a T cell subset sorted from them (not recorded which). The TCR originated in an adult woman who had mild COVID-19 (a few samples of this study predate the infection). Cell type and time point are not known. The CDR3 protein is CSVAVDQETQYF. As DNA, the CDR3 is TGCAGCGTTGCTGTAGACCAAGAGACCCAGTACTTC.